Listed here is a single T cell receptor (beta chain). Generated by immunoSEQ multiplex PCR, the TCRdb table keeps only in-frame clones and is missing some. The sample yields fewer than 150,000 clones, roughly four fifths seen once. The sample originates from a study of blood T cell repertoires in COVID-19. For the study at large: The study drew acute and convalescent COVID-19 samples from the United States, Italy and Spain.

The CDR3 is 17 amino acids. Per germline, CDR1 SGDLS and CDR2 YYNGEE. Germline trimming cut 4 bases from V and 5 bases from J; bases unmatched to any gene: 12. What was sequenced was PBMCs or T cells enriched from blood (not recorded which). The chain uses TRBV9 and TRBJ2-1, with TRBD2 matching 10 bases. The TCR was taken from a man under 40 who had recovered from COVID-19. The CDR3 DNA reads as TGTGCCAGCAGCCCCCTGGAGACTAGCGGGTTCCACAATGAGCAGTTCTTC. Its protein product is CASSPLETSGFHNEQFF.